Listed here are 19 T cell receptor beta chains from one sample, sequenced in a study of T-cell memory formation after mild COVID-19. TCRdb itself ran the 5' RACE reads through MiXCR, one entry per CDR3 protein. The sample holds around 250,000 distinct CDR3 sequences; around 10% are singletons and the top ten take 20% to 25%. The sample consisted of PBMCs or a T cell subset sorted from them (not recorded which). These receptors were obtained from a man between 18 and 29 years old who had mild COVID-19 (a few samples of this study predate the infection). Cell type and time point are not known.

This clonotype was detected many times. V usage is TRBV7-9 and J usage is TRBJ2-2, with D hard to call. CDR3 length: 13 residues. Germline V gives CDR1 SEHNR, CDR2 FQNEAQ (reference sequence). The CDR3: CAYGDANTGELFF. The CDR3 DNA sequence: TGTGCATATGGAGACGCGAACACCGGGGAGCTGTTTTTT.

In its sample, this clonotype was seen many times. The chain couples TRBV18 to TRBJ2-3; D is perhaps TRBD1 (5 bases). Germline CDR1 reads KGHSH; CDR2 reads LQKENI. The germline V and J ends were trimmed by 3 bases and 5 bases, with 15 bases remaining between them. The CDR3 covers 15 residues. The CDR3 bases are TGTGCCAGCTCACCCGGTAACAGGATAGGAGATACGCAGTATTTT. It is translated as CASSPGNRIGDTQYF.

Only a few counts were recorded for this clonotype. V is TRBV5-1 and J is TRBJ1-6; no definite D call. Germline CDR1 is SGHRS and CDR2 is YFSETQ. The CDR3 covers 15 residues. V gave up 0 bases and J gave up 7 bases, with 11 bases separating them. For the CDR3, the DNA is TGCGCCAGCAGCTTGGCCGAGGGAGGCAATTCACCCCTCCACTTT. It translates to CASSLAEGGNSPLHF.

In its sample, this clonotype was seen a few times. The chain combines TRBV12-3 or TRBV12-4 with TRBJ1-4, with D perhaps TRBD1 (6 bases). Deletions cut 4 bases from V and 8 bases from J, with 11 bases between. This CDR3 has 13 amino acids. In nucleotides, the CDR3 is TGTGCCAGCAGTTCCGGGGGCCGGGAAAAACTGTTTTTT. It encodes CASSSGGREKLFF.

This clonotype has ten or more counts. The J gene is TRBJ2-6, the V gene TRBV5-1; 7 nucleotides align to TRBD1. J was trimmed by 4 bases and V by 2 bases; bases with no gene match: 6. This CDR3 is built from 16 residues. Germline CDR1 SGHRS, CDR2 YFSETQ. The CDR3: CASSFTGVAGANVLTF. CDR3 DNA: TGCGCCAGCAGCTTTACAGGGGTAGCAGGGGCCAACGTCCTGACTTTC.

In this sample, this clonotype turned up many times. V usage is TRBV24-1 and J usage is TRBJ2-1, with TRBD2 matching over 8 bases. The V gene's germline CDR1 is KGHDR and CDR2 SFDVKD. V shed 3 bases, J shed 6 bases, and the junction held 6 bases outside the gene matches. This CDR3 comprises 15 residues. CDR3 residues: CATSDISSGFNEQFF. CDR3 DNA sequence: TGTGCCACCAGTGATATTTCTAGCGGGTTCAATGAGCAGTTCTTC.

The table lists this clonotype with a few counts. The chain has TRBV4-1 and TRBJ1-4; no reliable D call. Germline CDR1 reads MGHRA; CDR2 reads YSYEKL. The ends were cut back, 3 bases at V and 8 bases at J, with 16 bases in the middle. The length of the CDR3 is 15 residues. CDR3 in DNA: TGCGCCAGCAGCCAGCCCGGACGTACCCGCGAAAAACTGTTTTTT. Protein: CASSQPGRTREKLFF.

This clonotype was seen repeatedly, ten times or more. CDR3 bases: TGCAGCGTTGGAACAGGGGGGAGTGAGCAGTTCTTC. It encodes CSVGTGGSEQFF. The gene calls are TRBV29-1 and TRBJ2-1; the match to TRBD1 covers 8 bases. The length of the CDR3 is 12 residues. Unmatched junction bases numbered 5, after V lost 4 bases and J lost 9 bases. The germline V gene has CDR1 SQVTM and CDR2 ANQGSEA.

This clonotype was detected only a few times. V gene TRBV29-1 combines with J gene TRBJ2-5; no clear D gene. The CDR3 spans 11 residues. Trimming took off 8 bases at V and 5 bases at J, with 12 bases between the two ends. CDR1 is SQVTM, CDR2 ANQGSEA, per germline. The DNA for the CDR3 is TGCAGCTCGTTGTCGGCGGAGACCCAGTACTTC. It encodes CSSLSAETQYF.

The chain combines TRBV30 with TRBJ1-5; D remains unclear. The ends were cut back, 0 bases at V and 6 bases at J, with 9 bases in the middle. In germline, CDR1 is GTSNPN, CDR2 SVGIG (reference sequence). The CDR3 loop spans 13 amino acids. CDR3 nucleotides: TGTGCCTGGAGTGTCCTGGACGGTCAGCCCCAGCATTTT. Protein sequence: CAWSVLDGQPQHF.

The rearrangement uses TRBV14 and TRBJ2-7; perhaps TRBD1 as D (6 bases). This CDR3 has 10 residues. Germline-derived CDR1 and CDR2 are SGHDN and FVKESK. CDR3 coding DNA: TGTGCCAGCAGCCAGTTACTACAGGGCGTC. This translates into CASSQLLQGV.

Many counts were recorded for this clonotype. The chain is built from TRBV20-1 and TRBJ1-5, with D uncertain. V lost 5 bases to trimming and J lost 3 bases, with 8 bases between them. Germline V gives CDR1 DFQATT, CDR2 SNEGSKA (reference sequence). The CDR3 sequence is 12 residues long. The CDR3 coding sequence is TGCAGTGCTCCCGTCCCCAATCAGCCCCAGCATTTT. This encodes CSAPVPNQPQHF.

The V and J genes are TRBV29-1 and TRBJ1-5; 9 nucleotides align to TRBD1. Germline CDR1 SQVTM, CDR2 ANQGSEA. The CDR3 is 15 amino acids. V trimming: 5 bases; J trimming: 6 bases; junction bases outside the gene matches: 11. The CDR3 bases are TGCAGCGTTTCTCTCGGGACAGGGTTTGGTCAGCCCCAGCATTTT. Residues: CSVSLGTGFGQPQHF.

This chain joins TRBV6-2 or TRBV6-3 and TRBJ2-7, with 10 bases identical to TRBD1. Germline-derived CDR1 and CDR2 are MNHEY and SVGEGT. V shed 5 bases, J shed 2 bases, and the junction held 6 bases outside the gene matches. This CDR3 is built from 15 residues. DNA of the CDR3: TGTGCCAGCAGTCCCCGAGGACAGGGGGCCTACGAGCAGTACGTC. Translation gives CASSPRGQGAYEQYV.

This clonotype was counted a few times. This chain links TRBV6-6 with TRBJ2-7; D perhaps matches TRBD1 (5 bases). In germline, CDR1 is MNHNY, CDR2 SVGAGI (reference sequence). V lost 2 bases and J lost 5, with 10 bases in between. This CDR3 has 13 residues. The CDR3 DNA is TGTGCCAGCAGTTACATCCAGGGCGACGAGCAGTACGTC. Translating gives CASSYIQGDEQYV.

This clonotype has only a few counts. The chain recombines TRBV7-2 with TRBJ2-3, with 9 bases aligning to TRBD2. There are 17 residues in the CDR3. Unmatched junction bases numbered 7, after V lost 1 base and J lost 2 bases. The germline CDR1 and CDR2 sequences are SGHTA and FQGNSA. The CDR3 spells CASSLGRAGGPTDTQYF. In nucleotides, the CDR3 is TGTGCCAGCAGCTTAGGCCGAGCGGGGGGACCCACAGATACGCAGTATTTT.

This clonotype was seen at least ten times. The CDR3 bases are TGTGCCAGCAGCTCTTACAGGGGGTCGACCCAGTACTTC. Amino acid sequence: CASSSYRGSTQYF. The gene calls are TRBV11-2 and TRBJ2-5; TRBD1 agrees at 8 bases. J was trimmed by 7 bases and V by 4 bases; bases with no gene match: 5. CDR1 and CDR2 (germline): SGHAT, FQNNGV. This CDR3 is 13 amino acids long.

This clonotype came up a few times. V gene TRBV5-1 combines with J gene TRBJ2-2; no firm D call. Trimming stripped 5 bases from V and 7 bases from J, with 12 bases between. In germline, CDR1 is SGHRS, CDR2 YFSETQ. The CDR3 loop spans 13 amino acids. CDR3: CASRLLELGELFF. The DNA for the CDR3 is TGCGCCAGCAGACTCCTAGAACTCGGGGAGCTGTTTTTT.

This clonotype was counted between two and nine times. Here the CDR3 DNA reads TGCGCCAGCAGCCTCGACCCGGGACAGACCTACGAGCAGTACTTC. This sequence encodes CASSLDPGQTYEQYF. The V gene is TRBV5-1, the J gene TRBJ2-7; 7 positions match TRBD1. The CDR3 length is 15 residues. Germline-derived CDR1 and CDR2 are SGHRS and YFSETQ. J was trimmed by 2 bases and V by 4 bases; bases with no gene match: 9.